These 12 T cell receptor beta chains came from one sample sequenced in a study of human T cells and chemical hapten exposure. TCRdb re-called the 5' RACE reads with MiXCR, one entry per CDR3 protein. The sample lists about 80,000 distinct CDR3 sequences, less than 20% occurring once. The authors' total RNA extraction used unfractionated whole blood. These receptors all stem from a female donor in good health.

The chain uses TRBV12-3 or TRBV12-4 and TRBJ2-5; 8 positions agree with TRBD1. The CDR3 is made up of 16 amino acids. V trimming: 4 bases; J trimming: 1 base; junction bases outside the gene matches: 8. CDR3 loop: CASSYRGNILQETQYF. CDR3 DNA sequence: TGTGCCAGCAGTTACAGGGGGAACATACTCCAAGAGACCCAGTACTTC.

The table lists this clonotype with a few counts. The chain carries TRBV6-1 and TRBJ2-3, with TRBD1 matching over 7 bases. CDR1 is MNHNS and CDR2 is SASEGT in the germline V gene. CDR3 size: 15 residues. V shed 4 bases, J shed 2 bases, and the junction held 6 bases outside the gene matches. The CDR3 loop is CASSGQGVSTDTQYF. The CDR3 nucleotides are TGTGCCAGCAGTGGACAGGGTGTATCCACAGATACGCAGTATTTT.

The chain couples TRBV7-8 to TRBJ1-3, with 7 nucleotides matching TRBD1. Trimming cost V 5 bases and J 0 bases; bases outside gene matches: 7. This CDR3 has 16 amino acids. Per the germline V gene, CDR1 is SGHVS and CDR2 is FQNEAQ. The CDR3 DNA follows: TGTGCCAGCAGCCTCATGGGACAGAGCTCTGGAAACACCATATATTTT. This translates into CASSLMGQSSGNTIYF.

The rearrangement links TRBV2 to TRBJ1-6; TRBD1 is a possible D gene (6 bases). This CDR3 spans 14 amino acids. The V and J ends lost 9 bases and 5 bases respectively, with 14 bases between them. From germline, CDR1 is SNHLY and CDR2 FYNNEI. The CDR3 nucleotides read TGTGCCAGTATGAGGGACACCGATAATTCACCCCTCCACTTT. It codes for CASMRDTDNSPLHF. The variable domain in full, completed from reference TRBV2 and TRBJ1-6, reads EPEVTQTPSHQVTQMGQEVILRCVPISNHLYFYWYRQILGQKVEFLVSFYNNEISEKSEIFDDQFSVERPDGSNFTLKIRSTKLEDSAMYFCASMRDTDNSPLHFGNGTRLTVT.

The chain recombines TRBV10-3 with TRBJ1-1; 8 positions agree with TRBD1. Trimming at V came to 4 bases and at J to 5 bases, leaving 15 bases not matched to a gene. The length of the CDR3 is 17 residues. Germline-derived CDR1 and CDR2 are ENHRY and SYGVKD. The CDR3 DNA follows: TGTGCCATCAGTGGATCCAGGGGGCGCGGAATCGGGACTGAAGCTTTCTTT. It encodes CAISGSRGRGIGTEAFF.

This clonotype was seen at least ten times. The CDR3 region has the DNA TGTGCCAGCAGTTCGAGCGGGGGGTTCACAGATACGCAGTATTTT. Protein sequence: CASSSSGGFTDTQYF. This chain connects TRBV27 to TRBJ2-3, with 9 bases aligning to TRBD2. V gave up 4 bases and J gave up 2 bases; unmatched junction bases: 4. Germline values: CDR1 MNHEY, CDR2 SMNVEV (reference sequence). The CDR3 consists of 15 residues.

This rearrangement joins TRBV12-3 or TRBV12-4 to TRBJ1-5, with a weak D call TRBD1 (6 bases). V gave up 7 bases and J gave up 6 bases, with 16 bases separating them. The CDR3 consists of 14 residues. The CDR3 sequence is CASNLLGGGQPQHF. The CDR3 nucleotides read TGTGCCAGCAACCTTTTGGGGGGCGGTCAGCCCCAGCATTTT.

This clonotype came up a few times. The chain joins TRBV20-1 to TRBJ2-3, with D perhaps matching TRBD1 (5 bases). The germline gives CDR1 DFQATT, CDR2 SNEGSKA (reference sequence). The V end lost 0 bases, the J end lost 4 bases, and 11 bases lay between the germline ends. The CDR3 is 14 amino acids. The chain's CDR3 is CSARERAGPDTQYF. As DNA, the CDR3 is TGCAGTGCTAGAGAACGGGCAGGGCCAGATACGCAGTATTTT.

The table lists this clonotype with a few counts. The V gene is TRBV20-1, the J gene TRBJ2-7, with D possibly being TRBD2 (6 bases). The CDR3 covers 14 residues. Trimming cost V 6 bases and J 2 bases, with 17 bases left between them. The germline V gene encodes CDR1 DFQATT and CDR2 SNEGSKA (reference sequence). Here the CDR3 reads CSARPWLATYEQYF. The CDR3, as DNA: TGCAGTGCCAGGCCCTGGCTAGCGACCTACGAGCAGTACTTC.

This clonotype was observed a handful of times. This chain connects TRBV7-2 to TRBJ2-7; TRBD2 agrees at 14 bases. The CDR3 contains 16 residues. CDR1 is SGHTA and CDR2 is FQGNSA in the germline V gene. The V gene end was trimmed by 3 bases and the J gene end by 8 bases; junction bases not matched to a gene: 9. DNA for the CDR3: TGTGCCAGCAGCTTGGCCCCGACTAGCGGGGGGGACAAGCAGTACTTC. Translating it yields CASSLAPTSGGDKQYF.

The chain carries TRBV6-5 and TRBJ2-7, with 8 bases fitting TRBD1. The trim removed 4 bases at V and 6 bases at J, leaving 2 bases unmatched. Germline V gene lookup returns CDR1 MNHEY and CDR2 SVGAGI. This CDR3 spans 12 amino acids. CDR3: CASSSGGGEQYF. The CDR3 bases are TGTGCCAGCAGTTCAGGGGGCGGCGAGCAGTACTTC.

The rearrangement uses TRBV18 and TRBJ2-3, with D uncertain. The CDR3 sequence is 15 residues long. CDR1 is KGHSH, CDR2 LQKENI, per germline. Trimming removed 3 bases at V and 2 bases at J, with 12 bases between. The CDR3 is CASSPQQGSTDTQYF. The CDR3 coding sequence is TGTGCCAGCTCACCCCAACAAGGTTCCACAGATACGCAGTATTTT.